Presented here are 28 T cell receptor beta chains from one specimen sequenced in a study. Tregs were sorted as CD4+CD25+CD127-/low cells. Adaptor-ligated barcode primers were used to amplify TRBV12-4/TRBJ1-2 clonotypes. Each CDR3 protein gets one entry after TCRdb re-called the multiplex PCR reads with MiXCR. This table holds some 330 distinct CDR3 sequences, over 20% found once. The sequencing input was Tregs sorted from blood. Receptor source: a female donor with breast cancer.

This clonotype was detected a few times. The chain recombines TRBV12-3 or TRBV12-4 with TRBJ1-2, with D perhaps TRBD1 (6 bases). Trimming stripped 1 base from V and 5 bases from J, with 11 bases between. There are 14 residues in the CDR3. The chain's CDR3 is CASSLEGHRYGYTF. Here the CDR3 DNA reads TGTGCCAGCAGTTTAGAGGGACACCGGTATGGCTACACCTTC.

For the CDR3, the DNA is TGTGCCAGCAGTCTCGGGACAGGTCCGAACTATGGCTACACCTTC. It is translated as CASSLGTGPNYGYTF. The rearrangement links TRBV12-3 or TRBV12-4 to TRBJ1-2; TRBD1 aligns across 8 bases. Trimming removed 5 bases from V and 2 bases from J; junction bases left unmatched: 7. This CDR3 contains 15 residues.

Sample share makes this clonotype large. The rearrangement joins TRBV12-3 or TRBV12-4 to TRBJ1-2, with D unresolved. The germline V and J ends were trimmed by 6 bases and 4 bases, with 18 bases remaining between them. This CDR3 has 15 amino acids. CDR3: CASRRGSGGRYGYTF. The DNA for the CDR3 is TGTGCCAGCAGGCGAGGGTCAGGAGGCCGCTATGGCTACACCTTC.

J is TRBJ1-2 and V is TRBV12-3 or TRBV12-4; D uncertain. V lost 4 bases to trimming and J lost 8 bases, with 14 bases between them. This CDR3 contains 13 residues. Here the CDR3 reads CASSSDVLIGYTF. The CDR3 DNA follows: TGTGCCAGCAGTTCGGACGTTCTGATAGGCTACACCTTC.

At least ten counts were recorded for this clonotype. This chain uses TRBV12-3 or TRBV12-4 with TRBJ1-2; tentative D call: TRBD1 (6 bases). CDR3 size: 13 residues. V gave up 3 bases and J gave up 5 bases, with 10 bases separating them. CDR3 DNA sequence: TGTGCCAGCAGTTTCGAGACAGGATATGGCTACACCTTC. Its translation is CASSFETGYGYTF.

This clonotype showed up just a few times. V gene TRBV12-3 or TRBV12-4 combines with J gene TRBJ1-2; no firm D call. CDR3 length: 13 residues. Trimming took 5 bases from V and 7 from J, leaving 14 bases between them. CDR3: CASSVTSVRGYTF. CDR3 sequence (DNA): TGTGCCAGCAGTGTGACCTCCGTTCGTGGCTACACCTTC.

This clonotype is large (0.1 to 1%) in the sample. The chain combines TRBV12-3 or TRBV12-4 with TRBJ1-2; D unresolved. Deletions cut 4 bases from V and 8 bases from J, with 17 bases between. This CDR3 is 14 amino acids long. The CDR3 region is CASSYDLNSPGYTF. The CDR3 DNA reads as TGTGCCAGCAGTTACGACCTTAATTCTCCCGGCTACACCTTC.

Sample share makes this clonotype hyperexpanded. The chain combines TRBV12-3 or TRBV12-4 with TRBJ1-2; D unresolved. V was pared by 11 bases and J by 3 bases, with 10 bases between. This CDR3 is 11 amino acids long. DNA of the CDR3: TGTGCCGTCGTTGGGGACTATGGCTACACCTTC. It translates to CAVVGDYGYTF.

The chain recombines TRBV12-3 or TRBV12-4 with TRBJ1-2; D perhaps matches TRBD1 (6 bases). V was clipped by 9 bases and J by 2 bases, with 19 bases between them. The CDR3 totals 15 residues. Here the CDR3 DNA reads TGTGCCAGGCCACTCCAGGGGTACCCCAACTATGGCTACACCTTC. The encoded protein is CARPLQGYPNYGYTF.

This clonotype is termed hyperexpanded (1% or more). The J gene is TRBJ1-2, the V gene TRBV12-3 or TRBV12-4; no firm D call. V was clipped by 6 bases and J by 3 bases, with 5 bases between them. The CDR3 extends over 11 amino acids. CDR3 region: CASRAYYGYTF. DNA for the CDR3: TGTGCCAGCAGGGCGTACTATGGCTACACCTTC.

This clonotype is categorized as medium-sized. The V call is TRBV12-3 or TRBV12-4, the J call TRBJ1-2, with TRBD1 identical over 8 bases. The V gene end was trimmed by 6 bases and the J gene end by 4 bases; junction bases not matched to a gene: 7. The CDR3 spans 14 residues. The CDR3 here is CASSRTGPGYGYTF. The CDR3 DNA reads TGTGCCAGCAGCCGGACAGGGCCGGGCTATGGCTACACCTTC.

This clonotype is large (0.1 to 1%) by share. The chain combines TRBV12-3 or TRBV12-4 with TRBJ1-2; D uncertain. This CDR3 is 14 amino acids long. The germline V and J ends were trimmed by 4 bases and 4 bases, with 13 bases remaining between them. CDR3 sequence (DNA): TGTGCCAGCAGTTCCCAAGGTGAAGGCTATGGCTACACCTTC. Translating gives CASSSQGEGYGYTF.

The chain has TRBV12-3 or TRBV12-4 and TRBJ1-2; 10 nucleotides align to TRBD1. This CDR3 spans 13 amino acids. The junction had 3 bases not matched to a gene; V was cut back by 6 bases and J by 5 bases. CDR3 in DNA: TGTGCCAGCAGCCCGGGACAGGGGTATGGCTACACCTTC. It is translated as CASSPGQGYGYTF.

This clonotype was counted a few times. V gene TRBV12-3 or TRBV12-4 combines with J gene TRBJ1-2; 8 nucleotides agree with TRBD1. J was trimmed by 5 bases and V by 6 bases; bases with no gene match: 5. The length of the CDR3 is 13 residues. CDR3 in DNA: TGTGCCAGCAGCCAGACAGGGGAGTATGGCTACACCTTC. This translates into CASSQTGEYGYTF.

The rearrangement uses TRBV12-3 or TRBV12-4 and TRBJ1-2; D might be TRBD1 (5 bases). The CDR3 sequence is 14 residues long. Trimming shortened V by 1 base and J by 4 bases, and 10 bases separated the two germline ends. CDR3: CASSLGRVAYGYTF. The CDR3 DNA is TGTGCCAGCAGTTTAGGCAGGGTTGCCTATGGCTACACCTTC.

By frequency in the sample, this clonotype is medium-sized (0.01 to 0.1%). V gene TRBV12-3 or TRBV12-4 combines with J gene TRBJ1-2; D possibly corresponds to TRBD1 (5 bases). Trimming pared 2 bases from V and 0 bases from J, leaving 10 bases between. The CDR3 covers 15 residues. The CDR3 is CASSLRRGSNYGYTF. The CDR3 DNA follows: TGTGCCAGCAGTTTACGGAGGGGCTCTAACTATGGCTACACCTTC.

This clonotype is deemed large (0.1 to 1%). The rearrangement uses TRBV12-3 or TRBV12-4 and TRBJ1-2, with 9 bases that match TRBD1. V shed 5 bases and J 6 bases; nucleotides not matched to a gene: 7. The CDR3 extends over 14 amino acids. CDR3 sequence (DNA): TGTGCCAGCAGTCCCCGGACAGGGGCACATGGCTACACCTTC. It translates to CASSPRTGAHGYTF.

The rearrangement links TRBV12-3 or TRBV12-4 to TRBJ1-2, with 9 bases that match TRBD1. V trimming: 5 bases; J trimming: 9 bases; junction bases outside the gene matches: 10. This CDR3 spans 14 amino acids. The CDR3 region has the DNA TGTGCCAGCAGTCTCGGGACAGGGAAGGGTCGCTACACCTTC. Protein product: CASSLGTGKGRYTF.

In this sample, this clonotype is large (0.1 to 1%). The gene calls are TRBV12-3 or TRBV12-4 and TRBJ1-2; tentatively, D is TRBD1 (5 bases). V was pared by 5 bases and J by 3 bases, with 10 bases between. CDR3 length: 13 residues. CDR3 amino acids: CASSPRGDYGYTF. The CDR3 DNA reads as TGTGCCAGCAGTCCTCGAGGGGACTATGGCTACACCTTC.

V is TRBV12-3 or TRBV12-4 and J is TRBJ1-2; 8 bases are a match to TRBD1. Trimming cost V 7 bases and J 4 bases; bases outside gene matches: 8. The CDR3 has 14 amino acids. For the CDR3, the DNA is TGTGCCAGCAATCGGACAGGGCCGGGCTATGGCTACACCTTC. It specifies CASNRTGPGYGYTF.

Sample share makes this clonotype medium-sized. The chain carries TRBV12-3 or TRBV12-4 and TRBJ1-2; 8 nucleotides agree with TRBD1. V was clipped by 8 bases and J by 6 bases; unmatched bases: 8. This CDR3 spans 13 amino acids. CDR3 region: CASAYDRGNGYTF. Here the CDR3 DNA reads TGTGCCAGCGCCTACGACAGGGGAAATGGCTACACCTTC.

This clonotype occurred once. This rearrangement joins TRBV12-3 or TRBV12-4 to TRBJ1-2, with TRBD1 identical over 9 bases. Trimming removed 5 bases from V and 4 bases from J; junction bases left unmatched: 5. This CDR3 region has 14 residues. The CDR3 DNA is TGTGCCAGCAGTCGGGGACAGGGAGGCTATGGCTACACCTTC. Its translation: CASSRGQGGYGYTF.

This clonotype was picked up a small number of times. The chain couples TRBV12-3 or TRBV12-4 to TRBJ1-2, with 7 bases matching TRBD1. The CDR3 is made up of 12 amino acids. The trim removed 8 bases at V and 7 bases at J, leaving 7 bases unmatched. The CDR3 sequence is CASAYDRAGYTF. CDR3 bases: TGTGCCAGCGCCTACGACAGGGCTGGCTACACCTTC.

By sample share, this clonotype is medium-sized. The V call is TRBV12-3 or TRBV12-4, the J call TRBJ1-2, with D possibly matching TRBD1 (5 bases). The CDR3 consists of 14 residues. The ends were cut back, 5 bases at V and 6 bases at J, with 16 bases in the middle. CDR3 in amino acids: CASSITLQGDGYTF. In DNA, the CDR3 is TGTGCCAGCAGTATAACCCTCCAAGGGGATGGCTACACCTTC.

A few counts support this clonotype. The V and J genes are TRBV12-3 or TRBV12-4 and TRBJ1-2; D remains ambiguous. The CDR3 runs 12 residues. Trimming stripped 2 bases from V and 10 bases from J, with 11 bases between. The CDR3 sequence: CASSLRYTDYTF. In DNA form, the CDR3 reads TGTGCCAGCAGTTTAAGGTATACAGACTACACCTTC.

This chain joins TRBV12-3 or TRBV12-4 and TRBJ1-2; 7 bases line up with TRBD1. V trimming: 6 bases; J trimming: 7 bases; junction bases outside the gene matches: 2. The CDR3 contains 11 residues. For the CDR3, the DNA is TGTGCCAGCAGCTACAGGGGTGGCTACACCTTC. This gives the protein CASSYRGGYTF.

This clonotype counts as hyperexpanded. The chain couples TRBV12-3 or TRBV12-4 to TRBJ1-2; D possibly corresponds to TRBD1 (6 bases). The ends were cut back, 7 bases at V and 5 bases at J, with 11 bases in the middle. The length of the CDR3 is 12 residues. In nucleotides, the CDR3 is TGTGCCAGCACCCAGACAGGATATGGCTACACCTTC. It codes for CASTQTGYGYTF.

This clonotype is labeled as medium-sized (0.01 to 0.1%). The chain links TRBV12-3 or TRBV12-4 to TRBJ1-2, with 9 bases identical to TRBD1. V lost 4 bases to trimming and J lost 6 bases; unmatched junction nucleotides: 6. CDR3 length equals 14 residues. The CDR3 region has the DNA TGTGCCAGCAGTTCGTGGGGACAGGGAGATGGCTACACCTTC. Translation: CASSSWGQGDGYTF.